A selection of T cell receptor beta chains follows, all from one sample in a study of molecular identifiers for immune sequencing clone quantification. MiXCR was run by TCRdb on the PCR reads, yielding one entry per CDR3 protein. The data show tens of thousands of distinct CDR3 sequences, around 17% seen once. Material for sequencing was naive CD8+ T cells from blood, with Jurkat cell RNA spiked in. The receptors were gathered from a human donor in good health. Some libraries in this study had Jurkat cell RNA spiked in. CDR3s include the opening cysteine and the closing phenylalanine or tryptophan. A D gene is named only where the DNA matches it firmly. Size tells how often a clone was seen (once, few, many) or the class of an expanded clone, and some rows leave it out.

clone_size,d_call,j_call,v_call,cdr3_aa,cdr3_nt
many,-,TRBJ2-1,TRBV9,CASSVGTDSYNEQFF,TGTGCCAGCAGCGTAGGGACGGATTCCTACAATGAGCAGTTCTTC
many,TRBD2,TRBJ2-7,TRBV5-6,CASSLGPSGMAYEQYF,TGTGCCAGCAGCTTGGGTCCTAGCGGGATGGCCTACGAGCAGTACTTC
many,-,TRBJ2-2,TRBV2,CASSGSTGELFF,TGTGCCAGCAGTGGGAGTACCGGGGAGCTGTTTTTT
many,TRBD1,TRBJ2-7,TRBV7-2,CASSFAGGQGIPYEQYF,TGTGCCAGCAGCTTTGCCGGGGGACAGGGGATACCCTACGAGCAGTACTTC
many,TRBD2,TRBJ2-1,TRBV13,CASSLAMAGAYWEQFF,TGTGCCAGCAGCTTAGCAATGGCGGGAGCCTATTGGGAGCAGTTCTTC
many,-,TRBJ2-4,TRBV18,CASSPQGVVPKNIQYF,TGTGCCAGCTCACCACAGGGCGTTGTACCCAAAAACATTCAGTACTTC
many,-,TRBJ2-3,TRBV29-1,CSVEPGLEGTDTQYF,TGCAGCGTTGAGCCGGGGCTGGAGGGCACAGATACGCAGTATTTT
many,-,TRBJ1-1,TRBV6-2/TRBV6-3,CASREQGMMNTEAFF,TGTGCCAGCAGGGAGCAGGGTATGATGAACACTGAAGCTTTCTTT
medium-sized,-,TRBJ2-3,TRBV7-2,CASRRYIGGGADTQYF,TGTGCCAGCAGACGTTACATTGGCGGGGGCGCAGATACGCAGTATTTT
many,TRBD1,TRBJ2-7,TRBV20-1,CSATERDRGRRFRYEQYF,TGCAGTGCTACCGAACGGGACAGGGGACGTCGGTTCCGCTACGAGCAGTACTTC
many,TRBD2,TRBJ2-1,TRBV29-1,CSFERTSFYNEQFF,TGCAGCTTCGAACGGACTAGCTTCTACAATGAGCAGTTCTTC
-,-,TRBJ2-1,TRBV18,CASSPPVSSYNEQFF,TGTGCCAGCTCACCACCGGTGAGCTCCTACAATGAGCAGTTCTTC
many,TRBD1,TRBJ2-1,TRBV20-1,CSAIDRGLYNEQFF,TGCAGTGCTATCGACAGGGGGTTGTACAATGAGCAGTTCTTC
many,-,TRBJ1-1,TRBV6-5,CASSYSFARTEAFF,TGTGCCAGCAGTTACTCGTTCGCGAGGACTGAAGCTTTCTTT
-,-,TRBJ2-7,TRBV4-3,CASSHSYPTTYEQYF,TGCGCCAGCAGCCATTCGTACCCTACAACCTACGAGCAGTACTTC
few,TRBD2,TRBJ2-5,TRBV6-1,CASITTSGRALSRETQYF,TGTGCCAGCATTACCACTAGCGGGAGGGCCCTCTCCCGGGAGACCCAGTACTTC
many,TRBD2,TRBJ2-7,TRBV11-2,CASSYGSGAYEQYF,TGTGCCAGCAGCTACGGTAGCGGGGCCTACGAGCAGTACTTC
many,-,TRBJ1-5,TRBV7-9,CASSLDGAGQPQHF,TGTGCCAGCAGCTTAGACGGGGCCGGTCAGCCCCAGCATTTT
many,TRBD2,TRBJ2-5,TRBV6-2/TRBV6-3,CASESRGAGVGETQYF,TGTGCCAGCGAAAGCCGCGGAGCGGGAGTAGGAGAGACCCAGTACTTC
few,-,TRBJ1-6,TRBV7-6,CASSLDANSPLHF,TGTGCCAGCAGCTTAGATGCCAATTCACCCCTCCACTTT
many,TRBD1,TRBJ1-2,TRBV19,CASSPDRNYGYTF,TGTGCCAGTAGCCCGGACAGGAACTATGGCTACACCTTC
many,TRBD2,TRBJ2-7,TRBV6-5,CASSWSTSGAYEQYF,TGTGCCAGCAGTTGGTCCACTAGCGGGGCCTACGAGCAGTACTTC
many,TRBD2,TRBJ2-3,TRBV28,CASSSTSAGAPSTDTQYF,TGTGCCAGCAGCTCAACCTCAGCGGGAGCTCCTAGCACAGATACGCAGTATTTT
few,-,TRBJ2-1,TRBV10-3,CATGASYNGQFF,TGTGCCACGGGCGCCTCCTACAATGGGCAGTTCTTC
-,-,TRBJ2-7,TRBV7-6,CASSPPSADEQYF,TGTGCCAGCAGCCCCCCTAGCGCCGACGAGCAGTACTTC
-,TRBD2,TRBJ2-6,TRBV20-1,CSATRTSGGSSGANVLTF,TGCAGTGCCACCCGGACTAGCGGGGGCAGCTCTGGGGCCAACGTCCTGACTTTC